Shown below are 18 T cell receptor beta chains from a single sample sequenced in a study of blood T cells in healthy people across ages. Using a J-beta primer mix together with a sample-barcoded 5' primer, a second PCR was run for roughly 7 to 11 cycles. TCRdb redid the calling of the 5' RACE reads with MiXCR, one entry per CDR3 protein. The profile covers 1,500,000 or so distinct CDR3 sequences, with approximately 59% appearing a single time and 5.5% to 8% taken by the ten largest. The sequenced sample consisted of blood. These receptors came from a man aged 18 to 30 in good health.

The V call is TRBV3-1, the J call TRBJ2-7; TRBD1 matches at 7 bases. V was clipped by 4 bases and J by 1 base; unmatched bases: 7. Per the germline V gene, CDR1 is LGHDT and CDR2 is YNNKEL (reference sequence). CDR3 length: 15 amino acids. CDR3 amino acids: CASSRGADRSYEQYF. The DNA for the CDR3 is TGTGCCAGCAGCCGGGGTGCGGACAGGTCCTACGAGCAGTACTTC.

The chain carries TRBV4-1 and TRBJ1-2; no firm D call. The CDR3 is 14 residues long. Germline CDR1 MGHRA, CDR2 YSYEKL. Trimming removed 2 bases from V and 5 bases from J, with 12 bases in between. The CDR3 here is CASSQTQVGYGYTF. The CDR3 bases are TGCGCCAGCAGCCAAACCCAGGTTGGTTATGGCTACACCTTC.

Only a few counts were recorded for this clonotype. V and J are TRBV4-1 and TRBJ2-7, with 11 bases aligning to TRBD2. The CDR3 length is 16 residues. The junction had 5 bases not matched to a gene; V was cut back by 0 bases and J by 4 bases. The V gene's germline CDR1 is MGHRA and CDR2 YSYEKL. The CDR3 loop is CASSQEPTSGSYEQYF. The DNA of the CDR3 is TGCGCCAGCAGCCAAGAGCCTACTAGCGGGAGTTACGAGCAGTACTTC.

This clonotype has only a few counts. This chain connects TRBV10-3 to TRBJ2-7, with D possibly called TRBD1 or TRBD2 (6 bases each). This CDR3 comprises 15 residues. Trimming stripped 6 bases from V and 2 bases from J, with 17 bases between. Germline V gene data show CDR1 as ENHRY and CDR2 as SYGVKD. CDR3 DNA sequence: TGTGCCATCAGGCCCATAGGGGGGCCCCCCTACGAGCAGTACTTC. Residues: CAIRPIGGPPYEQYF.

The rearrangement links TRBV10-3 to TRBJ2-3, with 8 nucleotides matching TRBD2. The CDR3 has 14 residues. Germline CDR1 and CDR2: ENHRY and SYGVKD. V lost 4 bases to trimming and J lost 2 bases; unmatched junction nucleotides: 2. For the CDR3, the DNA is TGTGCCATCAGTGCACTAGCGGCCACAGATACGCAGTATTTT. Residues: CAISALAATDTQYF.

The genes are TRBV7-9 and TRBJ2-5; D is uncertain. CDR1 and CDR2 from the germline V gene are SEHNR and FQNEAQ (reference sequence). Trimming took off 0 bases at V and 4 bases at J, with 9 bases between the two ends. This CDR3 contains 14 residues. The chain's CDR3 is CASSLAISGETQYF. CDR3 DNA: TGTGCCAGCAGCTTAGCCATCTCAGGAGAGACCCAGTACTTC. Complete variable domain (other parts from reference TRBV7-9 and TRBJ2-5): DTGVSQNPRHKITKRGQNVTFRCDPISEHNRLYWYRQTLGQGPEFLTYFQNEAQLEKSRLLSDRFSAERPKGSFSTLEIQRTEQGDSAMYLCASSLAISGETQYFGPGTRLLVL.

This rearrangement joins TRBV6-1 to TRBJ2-4; possible D gene TRBD2, 5 bases. Germline-derived CDR1 and CDR2 are MNHNS and SASEGT. The CDR3 length is 15 residues. Trimming shortened V by 6 bases and J by 5 bases, and 17 bases separated the two germline ends. The CDR3 DNA reads TGTGCCAGCAGAAGGGAGAGCTACCTTCAAAACATTCAGTACTTC. It specifies CASRRESYLQNIQYF.

This clonotype was seen a single time. The chain has TRBV15 and TRBJ1-1; D is undetermined. The V gene lost 0 bases and the J gene lost 3 bases, with 11 bases spanning the gap. Germline V gives CDR1 LNHNV, CDR2 YYDKDF (reference sequence). The CDR3 is 15 amino acids. The CDR3 reads CATSREEGRDTEAFF. In nucleotides, the CDR3 is TGTGCCACCAGCAGAGAGGAGGGCCGTGACACTGAAGCTTTCTTT.

V usage is TRBV6-5 and J usage is TRBJ1-2, with a weak D call TRBD1 (6 bases). Trimming left V 0 bases short and J 7 bases short, with 12 bases between. The length of the CDR3 is 14 residues. Germline CDR1 is MNHEY and CDR2 is SVGAGI. DNA for the CDR3: TGTGCCAGCAGTTACTCGTTCTCAGGGGTTGGCTACACCTTC. Protein sequence: CASSYSFSGVGYTF.

The chain links TRBV7-9 to TRBJ1-1; no definite D call. The germline CDR1 and CDR2 sequences are SEHNR and FQNEAQ (reference sequence). The V end lost 2 bases, the J end lost 5 bases, and 9 bases lay between the germline ends. The CDR3 spans 13 residues. In DNA form, the CDR3 reads TGTGCCAGCAGCTTAAACGGAAGAACTGAAGCTTTCTTT. Translating it yields CASSLNGRTEAFF.

This clonotype showed up many times. The rearrangement uses TRBV6-2 or TRBV6-3 and TRBJ2-7; TRBD2 matches 11 bases. The trim removed 6 bases at V and 2 bases at J, leaving 3 bases unmatched. The CDR3 totals 14 residues. Germline CDR1 MNHEY, CDR2 SVGEGT. CDR3 bases: TGTGCCAGCAGAAATAGCGGGGGGGCCTACGAGCAGTACTTC. The encoded protein is CASRNSGGAYEQYF.

The CDR3 DNA reads TGTGCCATCAGTGGTGGTAGCGGGGGGGCAACGAGAGAGACCCAGTACTTC. Protein product: CAISGGSGGATRETQYF. The rearrangement links TRBV10-3 to TRBJ2-5; 11 nucleotides match TRBD2. The CDR3 runs to 17 residues. Germline CDR1 and CDR2: ENHRY and SYGVKD. V was clipped by 4 bases and J by 4 bases; unmatched bases: 11.

The chain combines TRBV12-3 or TRBV12-4 with TRBJ2-1, with D hard to call. Trimming took 3 bases from V and 3 from J, leaving 12 bases between them. The CDR3 runs to 15 residues. The CDR3 sequence: CASSLLGTGYNEQFF. The CDR3 bases are TGTGCCAGCAGTTTGCTAGGAACGGGCTACAATGAGCAGTTCTTC.

The chain has TRBV5-1 and TRBJ1-5; no firm D call. CDR1 and CDR2 (germline): SGHRS, YFSETQ. This CDR3 has 14 amino acids. V shed 0 bases and J shed 9 bases, with 13 bases lying between them. This CDR3 reads CASSLDSLQTPQHF. As DNA, the CDR3 is TGCGCCAGCAGCTTGGACAGCCTCCAGACGCCCCAGCATTTT.

This clonotype was seen only once. The chain employs TRBV20-1 and TRBJ1-5; 8 bases fit TRBD1. The V and J ends lost 1 base and 7 bases, in that order; junction bases with no gene match: 6. The germline gives CDR1 DFQATT, CDR2 SNEGSKA (reference sequence). The CDR3 contains 14 residues. The CDR3, as DNA: TGCAGTGCTAGAGTAAAACAGGGGGGCCAGCCCCAGCATTTT. It encodes CSARVKQGGQPQHF.

As for this clonotype: The junction departs from the called germline gene at one end, perhaps through a read error. The chain recombines TRBV5-6 with TRBJ2-1, with 14 bases aligning to TRBD2. Germline CDR1 SGHDT, CDR2 YYEEEE. The CDR3 is 17 residues long. This chain's CDR3 is CASCSGTSGSRYNEQFF. DNA for the CDR3: TGCGCCAGCTGCTCCGGGACTAGCGGGAGTCGGTACAATGAGCAGTTCTTC. The whole variable domain, filled in from reference TRBV5-6 and TRBJ2-1, reads DAGVTQSPTHLIKTRGQQVTLRCSPKSGHDTVSWYQQALGQGPQFIFQYYEEEERQRGNFPDRFSGHQFPNYSSELNVNALLLGDSALYLCASCSGTSGSRYNEQFFGPGTRLTVL.

The table lists this clonotype with a few counts. The chain is built from TRBV6-5 and TRBJ2-4; D gene ambiguous. Between the trimmed V and J ends, which lost 6 bases and 0 bases, there was a span of 9 bases. CDR3 length: 14 amino acids. Germline V gives CDR1 MNHEY, CDR2 SVGAGI. CDR3 region: CASRERIAKNIQYF. CDR3 DNA: TGTGCCAGCAGAGAAAGAATAGCCAAAAACATTCAGTACTTC.

V gene TRBV9 combines with J gene TRBJ2-1; D gene unclear. The V and J ends lost 4 bases and 8 bases respectively, with 16 bases between them. The CDR3 spans 14 residues. Looked up from germline, CDR1 is SGDLS and CDR2 is YYNGEE. The DNA for the CDR3 is TGTGCCAGCAGCCCCTCTGCCGGGTTCGATGAGCAGTTCTTC. Translating gives CASSPSAGFDEQFF.